Listed here are 9 T cell receptor beta chains from one sample, sequenced in a study of blood T cell repertoires in COVID-19. The method was immunoSEQ multiplex PCR; TCRdb's version includes in-frame clones alone and lacks a portion of them. The sample holds roughly 86,000 clones, approximately 86% seen once. Sequencing was done on a sample of peripheral blood. Every receptor here comes from a man between 40 and 49 years old with acute or convalescent COVID-19.

The rearrangement joins TRBV15 to TRBJ1-2; D not resolved. The CDR3 extends over 17 amino acids. Germline CDR1 reads LNHNV; CDR2 reads YYDKDF (reference sequence). Trimming shortened V by 0 bases and J by 0 bases, and 14 bases separated the two germline ends. The CDR3 DNA reads TGTGCCACCAGCAGAGATTTGGCGGACTTCTCTAACTATGGCTACACCTTC. Translating it yields CATSRDLADFSNYGYTF.

This clone was seen a single time. The CDR3 region has the DNA TGCAGCGTTGTCGGGCGCGTCGGGATAACCTACGAGCAGTACTTC. Its translation is CSVVGRVGITYEQYF. The chain joins TRBV29-1 to TRBJ2-7, with a possible D match to TRBD2 (5 bases). The V gene's germline CDR1 is SQVTM and CDR2 ANQGSEA. The ends were cut back, 4 bases at V and 2 bases at J, with 18 bases in the middle. This CDR3 is 15 amino acids long.

Comments on this clone: The sample holds other DNA sequences that translate to the same CDR3. The chain is built from TRBV3-1 (or the pseudogene TRBV3-2) and TRBJ1-2; 8 bases match TRBD1. V lost 3 bases and J lost 7; bases outside the gene matches: 4. This CDR3 has 13 residues. CDR1 LGHDT and CDR2 YNNKEL come from the germline V gene (reference sequence). The CDR3 nucleotides are TGTGCCAGCAGCCAGGACAGGGCCGGTGGCTACACCTTC. This codes for CASSQDRAGGYTF.

CDR3 bases: TGTGCCTGGAGCTTCGGACAGGGGGGAGATCAGCCCCAGCATTTT. Protein sequence: CAWSFGQGGDQPQHF. The J gene is TRBJ1-5, the V gene TRBV30; 10 positions match TRBD1. The CDR3 loop spans 15 amino acids. The germline gives CDR1 GTSNPN, CDR2 SVGIG (reference sequence). The trim removed 3 bases at V and 5 bases at J, leaving 7 bases unmatched.

The V gene is TRBV9, the J gene TRBJ2-1, with 8 positions matching TRBD1. Trimming at V came to 4 bases and at J to 0 bases, leaving 9 bases not matched to a gene. CDR3 size: 17 residues. Germline-derived CDR1 and CDR2 are SGDLS and YYNGEE. CDR3 region: CASSPRTGTSSYNEQFF. The CDR3 nucleotides are TGTGCCAGCAGCCCTCGGACAGGGACAAGCTCCTACAATGAGCAGTTCTTC.

This clone was recorded only once. CDR3 residues: CASSVGVSPGNTIYF. CDR3 DNA sequence: TGTGCCAGCAGCGTCGGGGTGAGCCCTGGAAACACCATATATTTT. The V call is TRBV9, the J call TRBJ1-3; D remains ambiguous. From germline, CDR1 is SGDLS and CDR2 YYNGEE. Trimming removed 2 bases at V and 2 bases at J, with 11 bases between. This CDR3 spans 15 amino acids.

The CDR3 DNA reads as TGTGCCAGCAGCCCTATAGCGGGGGGGCGGGAGACCCAGTACTTC. Its translation is CASSPIAGGRETQYF. The chain couples TRBV5-5 to TRBJ2-5, with TRBD2 matching 11 bases. The germline V gene encodes CDR1 SGHKS and CDR2 YYEKEE (reference sequence). Trimming took 4 bases from V and 5 from J; bases not matched to a gene: 7. The CDR3 spans 15 residues.

This clone was counted ten times or more. The V gene is TRBV29-1, the J gene TRBJ1-2; D might be TRBD1 (6 bases). V was shortened by 6 bases and J by 6 bases, with 11 bases between the two germline ends. The CDR3 is 11 amino acids. Germline V lookup: CDR1 SQVTM, CDR2 ANQGSEA. CDR3 region: CSVLQGNGYTF. As DNA, the CDR3 is TGCAGCGTACTACAGGGAAATGGCTACACCTTC.

The chain couples TRBV7-9 to TRBJ1-3, with D unresolved. The V gene lost 2 bases and the J gene lost 0 bases, with 11 bases spanning the gap. This CDR3 has 16 residues. Germline V gene sequence: CDR1 SEHNR, CDR2 FQNEAQ (reference sequence). The CDR3 reads CASSLSARVSGNTIYF. For the CDR3, the DNA is TGTGCCAGCAGCTTAAGTGCCCGGGTCTCTGGAAACACCATATATTTT. The full variable domain, in which reference TRBV7-9 and TRBJ1-3 provide the parts outside the CDR3, is DTGVSQNPRHKITKRGQNVTFRCDPISEHNRLYWYRQTLGQGPEFLTYFQNEAQLEKSRLLSDRFSAERPKGSFSTLEIQRTEQGDSAMYLCASSLSARVSGNTIYFGEGSWLTVV.